This is a list of T cell receptor beta chains from one sample in a study of cytomegalovirus exposure and HLA in healthy donors. Clones were read by immunoSEQ multiplex PCR, and TCRdb kept only the in-frame ones, dropping some. The sample consists of 82,000 or so clones, about 9.4% of them appearing once. The sample was PBMCs. Receptor source: a man aged 55 to 70 in good health and CMV-seropositive. Both conserved end residues are part of each CDR3. Each record gives: clone size, D gene, J gene, CDR3 length, V gene, CDR3 protein, CDR3 DNA. D genes are given only for firm matches. Part of the rows lack a size; the others show once, few, many or a class for expanded clones.

size: NA
D: TRBD1
J: TRBJ1-2
length: 15
V: TRBV6-1
CDR3: CASSEVRTGWGGYTF
DNA: TGTGCCAGCAGTGAAGTGAGGACAGGGTGGGGGGGCTACACCTTC

size: NA
D: TRBD2
J: TRBJ2-5
length: 15
V: TRBV10-3
CDR3: CATMTSGGSQETQYF
DNA: TGTGCCACCATGACTAGCGGGGGATCGCAAGAGACCCAGTACTTC

size: NA
D: TRBD1
J: TRBJ1-4
length: 15
V: TRBV7-9
CDR3: CASSPGGPNNEKLFF
DNA: TGTGCCAGCAGCCCAGGGGGGCCGAATAATGAAAAACTGTTTTTT

size: NA
D: NA
J: TRBJ1-2
length: 15
V: TRBV29-1
CDR3: CSVEDERRRNYGYTF
DNA: TGCAGCGTTGAAGACGAAAGGAGGCGCAACTATGGCTACACCTTC

size: few
D: TRBD1
J: TRBJ2-1
length: 15
V: TRBV28
CDR3: CASSRTGVSYNEQFF
DNA: TGTGCCAGCAGCCGAACAGGGGTCTCCTACAATGAGCAGTTCTTC

size: NA
D: NA
J: TRBJ2-6
length: 16
V: TRBV7-3
CDR3: CASSPPAGTGANVLTF
DNA: TGTGCCAGCAGCCCCCCGGCCGGGACTGGGGCCAACGTCCTGACTTTC

size: NA
D: NA
J: TRBJ1-1
length: 16
V: TRBV7-2
CDR3: CASTSPGAVMNTEAFF
DNA: TGTGCCAGCACCTCCCCCGGAGCAGTAATGAACACTGAAGCTTTCTTT

size: NA
D: NA
J: TRBJ2-2
length: 11
V: TRBV19
CDR3: CASTGRGELFF
DNA: TGTGCCAGTACGGGTCGGGGGGAGCTGTTTTTT

size: many
D: TRBD1
J: TRBJ1-1
length: 16
V: TRBV7-3
CDR3: CASSLRGGSRNTEAFF
DNA: TGTGCCAGCAGCTTAAGAGGGGGCAGCCGAAACACTGAAGCTTTCTTT

size: NA
D: NA
J: TRBJ2-1
length: 12
V: TRBV6-5
CDR3: CASSPGNNEQFF
DNA: TGTGCCAGCAGTCCCGGGAACAATGAGCAGTTCTTC

size: few
D: NA
J: TRBJ2-2
length: 15
V: TRBV10-3
CDR3: CAISEGLAYTGELFF
DNA: TGTGCCATCAGCGAGGGGTTAGCGTATACCGGGGAGCTGTTTTTT

size: NA
D: TRBD1
J: TRBJ2-1
length: 17
V: TRBV14
CDR3: CASSRTGGGTSYNEQFF
DNA: TGTGCCAGCAGCAGGACAGGGGGCGGGACCTCCTACAATGAGCAGTTCTTC

size: few
D: NA
J: TRBJ1-2
length: 15
V: TRBV5-6
CDR3: CVSSPTGAFGYGYTF
DNA: TGTGTCAGCAGCCCAACAGGTGCCTTTGGCTATGGCTACACCTTC

size: NA
D: NA
J: TRBJ2-6
length: 16
V: TRBV2
CDR3: CASTLGLYSGANVLTF
DNA: TGTGCCAGCACCTTAGGACTCTACTCTGGGGCCAACGTCCTGACTTTC

size: NA
D: TRBD1
J: TRBJ1-5
length: 17
V: TRBV5-3
CDR3: CARVWGTGTGQEQPQHF
DNA: TGTGCCAGGGTATGGGGAACCGGGACAGGGCAAGAGCAGCCCCAGCATTTT

size: few
D: NA
J: TRBJ2-1
length: 14
V: TRBV5-1
CDR3: CASSFGNFSNEQFF
DNA: TGCGCCAGCAGCTTCGGGAATTTTAGCAATGAGCAGTTCTTC

size: NA
D: NA
J: TRBJ1-5
length: 15
V: TRBV6-1
CDR3: CASSESRGMGQPQHF
DNA: TGTGCCAGCAGTGAAAGTCGAGGGATGGGTCAGCCCCAGCATTTT

size: NA
D: NA
J: TRBJ2-4
length: 19
V: TRBV6-7
CDR3: CASSYIWTETRLAKNIQYF
DNA: TGTGCCAGCAGTTACATCTGGACTGAGACCCGGCTAGCCAAAAACATTCAGTACTTC

size: NA
D: NA
J: TRBJ1-6
length: 13
V: TRBV25-1
CDR3: CASSPPPGSPLHF
DNA: TGTGCCAGCAGTCCTCCACCGGGTTCACCCCTCCACTTT

size: NA
D: NA
J: TRBJ2-5
length: 15
V: TRBV4-1
CDR3: CASSQDRASPKTQYF
DNA: TGCGCCAGCAGCCAAGACAGGGCGAGTCCCAAGACCCAGTACTTC

size: few
D: TRBD1
J: TRBJ2-5
length: 14
V: TRBV28
CDR3: CASRAGGNQETQYF
DNA: TGTGCCAGCAGAGCAGGGGGTAACCAAGAGACCCAGTACTTC

size: NA
D: TRBD1
J: TRBJ2-5
length: 15
V: TRBV4-1
CDR3: CASSQGQGAGETQYF
DNA: TGCGCCAGCAGCCAAGGACAGGGGGCGGGAGAGACCCAGTACTTC

size: NA
D: TRBD2
J: TRBJ2-5
length: 18
V: TRBV7-9
CDR3: CASISLEGVAGGQETQYF
DNA: TGTGCCAGCATCTCACTCGAGGGGGTAGCGGGGGGGCAAGAGACCCAGTACTTC

size: NA
D: TRBD1
J: TRBJ1-5
length: 15
V: TRBV28
CDR3: CASSARQGQTQPQHF
DNA: TGTGCCAGCAGTGCGAGACAGGGACAAACGCAGCCCCAGCATTTT

size: few
D: NA
J: TRBJ2-1
length: 14
V: TRBV9
CDR3: CASSVTTGTGEQFF
DNA: TGTGCCAGCAGCGTAACAACAGGAACAGGCGAGCAGTTCTTC

size: few
D: TRBD1
J: TRBJ1-2
length: 15
V: TRBV25-1
CDR3: CASSAFTGVNYGYTF
DNA: TGTGCCAGCAGTGCATTCACAGGGGTTAACTATGGCTACACCTTC

size: few
D: TRBD1
J: TRBJ2-3
length: 16
V: TRBV5-1
CDR3: CASSTRTGGYTDTQYF
DNA: TGCGCCAGCAGCACCCGGACAGGCGGGTACACAGATACGCAGTATTTT

size: few
D: TRBD1
J: TRBJ2-7
length: 16
V: TRBV7-8
CDR3: CASSSSGQTIQPEQYF
DNA: TGTGCCAGCAGCTCATCGGGACAGACTATTCAGCCCGAGCAGTACTTC

size: NA
D: TRBD2
J: TRBJ2-2
length: 16
V: TRBV28
CDR3: CASSPGTSGGYGELFF
DNA: TGTGCCAGCAGTCCCGGGACTAGCGGGGGTTATGGGGAGCTGTTTTTT

size: many
D: NA
J: TRBJ1-2
length: 15
V: TRBV9
CDR3: CASSVVQGTNYGYTF
DNA: TGTGCCAGCAGCGTAGTTCAGGGGACTAACTATGGCTACACCTTC